This record concerns one TCR beta chain sequence. Original analysis: Reference gene primers were amplified, and this amplification served to estimate nucleated cell counts. Generated by immunoSEQ multiplex PCR, the TCRdb table keeps only in-frame clones and is missing some. D and trimming come from the DNA, and the V and J calls and clone size come from that table. The sample has about 75,000 clones; about 90% are singletons. This CDR3 is built from 12 residues. Per germline, CDR1 MRHNA and CDR2 SNTAGT. Trimming pared 4 bases from V and 12 bases from J, leaving 14 bases between. The data originate from a study of blood T cell repertoires in COVID-19. Overall study: Acute and convalescent COVID-19 samples came from the United States, Italy and Spain. PBMCs, B-cell-depleted T cells, or T cells were the source of the cDNA or gDNA that made up the material.

This receptor was taken from a human donor in a cohort sampled during active COVID-19. Sequencing was carried out using peripheral blood. The chain recombines TRBV6-4 with TRBJ2-3; perhaps TRBD1 as D (5 bases). CDR3 DNA: TGTGCCAGCAGTGGACAGTCCGCAATCCAGTATTTT. The encoded protein is CASSGQSAIQYF.